The 20 T cell receptor beta chains below all came from one sample that was sequenced in a study of shared clonotypes between healthy human individuals. The table came from immunoSEQ multiplex PCR; TCRdb's copy has only in-frame clones and leaves some out. The sample includes 230,000 or so clones, 65% seen only once; the top ten take approximately 10%. Sequencing was carried out using memory CD4+ T cells sorted from blood. Subset: CD45RA-negative fraction. The receptors here all came from a man between 25 and 39 years old in good health.

The V gene is TRBV7-2, the J gene TRBJ1-1; 12 positions match TRBD1. The CDR3 spans 17 residues. In germline, CDR1 is SGHTA, CDR2 FQGNSA. After removal of 4 bases from V and 1 base from J, the junction contained 7 bases not matched to a gene. The CDR3 sequence: CASSSRDRGLRNTEAFF. The CDR3 DNA reads as TGTGCCAGCAGCTCCCGGGACAGGGGGCTGAGGAACACTGAAGCTTTCTTT.

V gene TRBV2 combines with J gene TRBJ2-1; 7 bases agree with TRBD2. The V gene end was trimmed by 2 bases and the J gene end by 13 bases; junction bases not matched to a gene: 8. CDR1 and CDR2 (germline): SNHLY, FYNNEI. This CDR3 is built from 13 residues. The CDR3 nucleotides read TGTGCCAGCAGTGAACTAGCGGACTCAAGTCAGTTCTTC. This gives the protein CASSELADSSQFF.

This clone was seen only a few times. The chain is built from TRBV5-1 and TRBJ2-1; either TRBD1 or TRBD2 may supply D (5 bases each). CDR3 length equals 13 residues. Trimming stripped 3 bases from V and 5 bases from J, with 9 bases between. The germline CDR1 and CDR2 sequences are SGHRS and YFSETQ. In nucleotides, the CDR3 is TGCGCCAGCAGCTCGGGACCGCACAATGAGCAGTTCTTC. Translation: CASSSGPHNEQFF.

The V call is TRBV14, the J call TRBJ2-1, with no clear D. V was cut by 4 bases and J by 8 bases, with 9 bases left in between. The CDR3 loop spans 12 amino acids. In germline, CDR1 is SGHDN, CDR2 FVKESK. The CDR3 region is CASSRVQYEQFF. DNA for the CDR3: TGTGCCAGCAGCCGAGTTCAATATGAGCAGTTCTTC. The full variable domain, in which reference TRBV14 and TRBJ2-1 provide the parts outside the CDR3, is EAGVTQFPSHSVIEKGQTVTLRCDPISGHDNLYWYRRVMGKEIKFLLHFVKESKQDESGMPNNRFLAERTGGTYSTLKVQPAELEDSGVYFCASSRVQYEQFFGPGTRLTVL.

This clone was seen a handful of times. The V gene is TRBV19, the J gene TRBJ1-1, with 11 positions matching TRBD1. The CDR3 has 18 amino acids. From germline, CDR1 is LNHDA and CDR2 SQIVND (reference sequence). Trimming cost V 6 bases and J 2 bases; bases outside gene matches: 14. DNA for the CDR3: TGTGCCAGTAGAGTTTGGCGGGGACAGGGGGTAACCAACACTGAAGCTTTCTTT. The encoded protein is CASRVWRGQGVTNTEAFF. The complete variable domain, with remaining parts taken from reference TRBV19 and TRBJ1-1, reads DGGITQSPKYLFRKEGQNVTLSCEQNLNHDAMYWYRQDPGQGLRLIYYSQIVNDFQKGDIAEGYSVSREKKESFPLTVTSAQKNPTAFYLCASRVWRGQGVTNTEAFFGQGTRLTVV.

The rearrangement uses TRBV29-1 and TRBJ2-1; possible D gene TRBD1, 6 bases. The CDR3 totals 12 residues. CDR1 and CDR2 from the germline V gene are SQVTM and ANQGSEA. Trimming stripped 7 bases from V and 5 bases from J, with 12 bases between. The CDR3 DNA sequence: TGCAGCGCGGGACACCGGGACAATGAGCAGTTCTTC. Translated: CSAGHRDNEQFF.

This rearrangement joins TRBV9 to TRBJ2-3; TRBD2 agrees at 12 bases. V was clipped by 4 bases and J by 6 bases; unmatched bases: 9. CDR1 and CDR2 (germline): SGDLS, YYNGEE. The CDR3 extends over 16 amino acids. CDR3 in DNA: TGTGCCAGCAGCCATAGACTAGCGGGAGTTCGGGATACGCAGTATTTT. Translated: CASSHRLAGVRDTQYF.

The chain combines TRBV7-2 with TRBJ1-5; D gene uncertain. Trimming stripped 4 bases from V and 4 bases from J, with 11 bases between. The germline V gene encodes CDR1 SGHTA and CDR2 FQGNSA. The CDR3 has 14 residues. CDR3 in amino acids: CASSSNPGNQPQHF. The CDR3 bases are TGTGCCAGCAGCTCCAACCCCGGTAATCAGCCCCAGCATTTT.

The chain recombines TRBV4-3 with TRBJ2-1; 8 bases are a match to TRBD2. This CDR3 is 16 amino acids long. From germline, CDR1 is LGHNA and CDR2 YSLEER. V shed 0 bases and J 7 bases; nucleotides not matched to a gene: 8. Here the CDR3 reads CASSQEYAGGLNEQFF. CDR3 in DNA: TGCGCCAGCAGCCAAGAATATGCGGGAGGACTGAATGAGCAGTTCTTC.

This clone appeared a few times. The CDR3 DNA reads TGTGCCAGCAGCCTCTACGGGAAGCAGTTCTTC. Its protein product is CASSLYGKQFF. V and J are TRBV2 and TRBJ2-1; D perhaps matches TRBD2 (5 bases). From germline, CDR1 is SNHLY and CDR2 FYNNEI. The CDR3 extends over 11 amino acids. With 6 bases removed from V and 11 bases from J, the gap between germline ends came to 11 bases.

This chain links TRBV5-1 with TRBJ1-1; D ambiguous. Trimming pared 3 bases from V and 2 bases from J, leaving 8 bases between. The CDR3 extends over 13 amino acids. Germline assignment: CDR1 SGHRS and CDR2 YFSETQ. The CDR3 region has the DNA TGCGCCAGCAGCTCGCAGATTAACACTGAAGCTTTCTTT. Amino acids: CASSSQINTEAFF. The full variable domain, its missing parts supplied by reference TRBV5-1 and TRBJ1-1, is KAGVTQTPRYLIKTRGQQVTLSCSPISGHRSVSWYQQTPGQGLQFLFEYFSETQRNKGNFPGRFSGRQFSNSRSEMNVSTLELGDSALYLCASSSQINTEAFFGQGTRLTVV.

The chain couples TRBV6-5 to TRBJ2-1, with D uncertain. V was trimmed by 6 bases and J by 4 bases, leaving 13 bases between them. The germline gives CDR1 MNHEY, CDR2 SVGAGI. The CDR3 sequence is 14 residues long. CDR3 sequence reads: CASSRPGQYNEQFF. The CDR3, as DNA: TGTGCCAGCAGCCGCCCCGGCCAGTACAATGAGCAGTTCTTC.

The sample holds many counts of this clone. J is TRBJ2-4 and V is TRBV9, with TRBD1 identical over 10 bases. CDR3 length: 14 amino acids. The V gene's germline CDR1 is SGDLS and CDR2 YYNGEE. V lost 3 bases and J lost 7; bases outside the gene matches: 4. This CDR3 reads CASSAGTGVNIQYF. The CDR3 DNA is TGTGCCAGCAGCGCCGGGACAGGGGTCAACATTCAGTACTTC. Full variable domain (outside the CDR3, taken from reference TRBV9 and TRBJ2-4): DSGVTQTPKHLITATGQRVTLRCSPRSGDLSVYWYQQSLDQGLQFLIQYYNGEERAKGNILERFSAQQFPDLHSELNLSSLELGDSALYFCASSAGTGVNIQYFGAGTRLSVL.

The chain combines TRBV18 with TRBJ2-7; D unresolved. V dropped 1 base and J dropped 0 bases, with 7 bases sitting between them. Per germline, CDR1 KGHSH and CDR2 LQKENI. The CDR3 is made up of 14 amino acids. The chain's CDR3 is CASSPLDFSYEQYF. The CDR3 DNA reads as TGTGCCAGCTCACCACTTGACTTCTCCTACGAGCAGTACTTC.

The chain has TRBV10-2 and TRBJ2-2, with D uncertain. Germline CDR1 and CDR2: WSHSY and SAAADI. V lost 0 bases and J 7 bases, leaving 3 bases between the germline ends. There are 12 residues in the CDR3. CDR3 sequence reads: CASSESSGELFF. Written as DNA, the CDR3 is TGCGCCAGCAGTGAGTCGAGCGGGGAGCTGTTTTTT.

The rearrangement joins TRBV11-1 to TRBJ2-7, with no clear D. The V end was cut by 5 bases, the J end by 6 bases, with 17 bases between. Germline CDR1 SGHAT, CDR2 FQDESV (reference sequence). The CDR3 sequence is 14 residues long. CDR3 sequence (DNA): TGTGCCAGCAGCCTCGGGTCCGAGTCTAGCGAGCAGTACTTC. Translation gives CASSLGSESSEQYF.

V is TRBV7-2 and J is TRBJ2-7; TRBD2 might be the D (6 bases). Germline loops: CDR1 SGHTA, CDR2 FQGNSA. Between the trimmed V and J ends, which lost 8 bases and 4 bases, there was a span of 12 bases. This CDR3 is 12 amino acids long. The CDR3 loop reads CASGGGFYEQYF. The CDR3, as DNA: TGTGCCAGCGGGGGAGGTTTTTACGAGCAGTACTTC.

This chain links TRBV28 with TRBJ1-2, with unresolved D. The V gene lost 3 bases and the J gene lost 5 bases, with 10 bases spanning the gap. Germline CDR1 MDHEN, CDR2 SYDVKM. The CDR3 sequence is 13 residues long. The CDR3 sequence: CASSLHPEYGYTF. As DNA, the CDR3 is TGTGCCAGCAGTTTGCACCCAGAGTATGGCTACACCTTC.

The gene calls are TRBV29-1 and TRBJ2-5, with 14 bases lining up with TRBD2. Per the germline V gene, CDR1 is SQVTM and CDR2 is ANQGSEA. The J segment lost 1 base and the V segment lost 7 bases, leaving 2 bases of the junction unmatched. This CDR3 is built from 14 residues. CDR3 in amino acids: CSGGTSGGQETQYF. The CDR3 DNA reads as TGCAGCGGCGGGACTAGCGGGGGCCAAGAGACCCAGTACTTC. Looking up the rest from reference TRBV29-1 and TRBJ2-5 gives the full variable domain: SAVISQKPSRDICQRGTSLTIQCQVDSQVTMMFWYRQQPGQSLTLIATANQGSEATYESGFVIDKFPISRPNLTFSTLTVSNMSPEDSSIYLCSGGTSGGQETQYFGPGTRLLVL.

This clone was counted a single time. The chain recombines TRBV7-9 with TRBJ1-1, with D unclear. Deletions cut 6 bases from V and 4 bases from J, with 12 bases between. CDR3 size: 13 residues. Germline V gene lookup returns CDR1 SEHNR and CDR2 FQNEAQ (reference sequence). CDR3 residues: CASSTMRTTEAFF. In nucleotides, the CDR3 is TGTGCCAGCAGTACCATGAGGACCACTGAAGCTTTCTTT.